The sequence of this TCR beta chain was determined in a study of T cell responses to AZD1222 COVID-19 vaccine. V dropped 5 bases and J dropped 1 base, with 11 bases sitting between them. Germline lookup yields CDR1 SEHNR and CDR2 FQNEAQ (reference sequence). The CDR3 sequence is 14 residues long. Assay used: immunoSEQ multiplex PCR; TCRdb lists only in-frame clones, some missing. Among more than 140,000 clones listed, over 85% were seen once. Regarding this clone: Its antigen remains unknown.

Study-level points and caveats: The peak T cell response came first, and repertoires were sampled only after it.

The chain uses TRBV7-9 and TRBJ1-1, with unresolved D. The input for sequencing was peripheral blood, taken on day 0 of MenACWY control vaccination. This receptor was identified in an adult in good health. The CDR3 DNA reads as TGTGCCAGCAGCCCTTGGACGGAGAACACTGAAGCTTTCTTT. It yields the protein CASSPWTENTEAFF.